This T cell receptor (beta chain) stems from a study of blood T cell repertoires in COVID-19. Whole-study context: From the United States, Italy and Spain came samples of acute and convalescent COVID-19. T cells, B-cell-depleted T cells, or PBMCs supplied cDNA or gDNA.

This clone was picked up one time. Original processing methods: Amplification from reference gene primers served as the basis for estimated nucleated cell counts. Data came from immunoSEQ multiplex PCR; TCRdb stores just in-frame clones and leaves some out. V, J and clone size were drawn from that table, and D and trimming were deduced from the DNA. The sample holds about 78,000 clones; almost 90% are singletons and the top ten take around 4%. The source material was peripheral blood. This TCR derives from a woman older than 75 with active or convalescent COVID-19.

CDR3 DNA: TGTGCCAGCAGCTCTGGACAGGGGTACTACGAGCAGTACTTC. Translated: CASSSGQGYYEQYF. This chain links TRBV7-2 with TRBJ2-7, with 9 positions matching TRBD1. Per the germline V gene, CDR1 is SGHTA and CDR2 is FQGNSA. This CDR3 region has 14 residues. Unmatched junction bases numbered 4, after V lost 4 bases and J lost 3 bases.